These T cell receptor beta chains were read from a single sample in a study of blood T cell repertoires in COVID-19. Only in-frame clones appear in the TCRdb table, and some are missing; sequencing was by immunoSEQ multiplex PCR. This sample carries 210,000 or so clones, 65% to 85% of them seen once, and the ten largest clones take around 1.3%. The sequenced material came from peripheral blood. These receptors came from a woman aged 25 to 45 with COVID-19, enrolled during active disease. The CDR3 runs from the conserved cysteine through the conserved F or W. D genes are given only for firm matches. Clone size is not always given. Where it is, it says once, few, many or a class for expanded clones.

size: few
V: TRBV11-2
D: TRBD1
J: TRBJ1-2
CDR3: CASSYRGGYTF
DNA: TGTGCCAGCAGCTACAGGGGTGGCTACACCTTC

size: -
V: TRBV5-6
D: TRBD1
J: TRBJ2-5
CDR3: CASSLAGTGAGETQYF
DNA: TGTGCCAGCAGCTTGGCGGGGACAGGGGCGGGGGAGACCCAGTACTTC

size: -
V: TRBV5-1
D: -
J: TRBJ2-5
CDR3: CASSLQGGEETQYF
DNA: TGCGCCAGCAGCTTGCAGGGTGGGGAAGAGACCCAGTACTTC

size: -
V: TRBV7-9
D: -
J: TRBJ2-7
CDR3: CASSLVVAGENEQYF
DNA: TGTGCCAGCAGCTTAGTGGTGGCAGGGGAAAACGAGCAGTACTTC

size: -
V: TRBV28
D: TRBD1
J: TRBJ1-2
CDR3: CASSIQGVGTF
DNA: TGTGCCAGCAGTATACAGGGGGTTGGTACCTTC

size: -
V: TRBV5-1
D: -
J: TRBJ2-1
CDR3: CASSFSGLALTYNEQFF
DNA: TGCGCCAGCAGCTTTTCTGGGCTAGCGCTCACCTACAATGAGCAGTTCTTC

size: -
V: TRBV30
D: -
J: TRBJ2-6
CDR3: CAWSALGAGANVLTF
DNA: TGTGCCTGGAGTGCCCTAGGGGCTGGGGCCAACGTCCTGACTTTC

size: -
V: TRBV4-3
D: -
J: TRBJ1-4
CDR3: CASSQGRNEKLFF
DNA: TGCGCCAGCAGCCAAGGGAGGAATGAAAAACTGTTTTTT

size: -
V: TRBV30
D: TRBD1
J: TRBJ1-3
CDR3: CAWSGTGHQGNTIYF
DNA: TGTGCCTGGAGTGGGACAGGCCACCAGGGAAACACCATATATTTT

size: -
V: TRBV6-5
D: TRBD1
J: TRBJ1-1
CDR3: CASSSLQGARNTEAFF
DNA: TGTGCCAGCAGTTCACTACAGGGGGCGAGGAACACTGAAGCTTTCTTT

size: -
V: TRBV15
D: -
J: TRBJ2-7
CDR3: CATSRADRITYEQYF
DNA: TGTGCCACCAGCAGAGCCGACAGGATCACCTACGAGCAGTACTTC

size: once
V: TRBV7-9
D: -
J: TRBJ2-7
CDR3: CASSLALYEQYF
DNA: TGTGCCAGCAGCTTAGCCCTATACGAGCAGTACTTC

size: -
V: TRBV11-1
D: -
J: TRBJ2-6
CDR3: CASSTGNSGANVLTF
DNA: TGTGCCAGCAGTACAGGGAACTCTGGGGCCAACGTCCTGACTTTC

size: -
V: TRBV19
D: -
J: TRBJ2-4
CDR3: CASSVTQGSRAKNIQYF
DNA: TGTGCCAGTAGTGTGACACAGGGTAGTAGAGCCAAAAACATTCAGTACTTC

size: -
V: TRBV3-1/TRBV3-2
D: -
J: TRBJ2-5
CDR3: CASSPARGSQETQYF
DNA: TGTGCCAGCAGCCCCGCCCGGGGGAGTCAAGAGACCCAGTACTTC

size: -
V: TRBV6-2/TRBV6-3
D: -
J: TRBJ1-6
CDR3: CASSPGMDFNSPLHF
DNA: TGTGCCAGCAGCCCGGGGATGGACTTCAATTCACCCCTCCACTTT

size: -
V: TRBV10-3
D: TRBD2
J: TRBJ2-1
CDR3: CAISESEAGGVSYNEQFF
DNA: TGTGCCATCAGTGAGTCGGAGGCGGGGGGGGTCTCCTACAATGAGCAGTTCTTC

size: -
V: TRBV19
D: TRBD2
J: TRBJ2-7
CDR3: CASRTSPNSYEQYF
DNA: TGTGCCAGTAGGACTAGCCCGAACTCCTACGAGCAGTACTTC

size: -
V: TRBV12-3/TRBV12-4
D: -
J: TRBJ1-1
CDR3: CASSLNGGTEAFF
DNA: TGTGCCAGCAGTTTGAACGGCGGCACTGAAGCTTTCTTT

size: -
V: TRBV9
D: TRBD2
J: TRBJ2-1
CDR3: CASSVSGGLYNEQFF
DNA: TGTGCCAGCAGCGTGAGCGGGGGACTCTACAATGAGCAGTTCTTC

size: few
V: TRBV9
D: -
J: TRBJ1-4
CDR3: CASSSSTARAGEKLFF
DNA: TGTGCCAGCAGCTCGAGCACCGCCAGGGCAGGGGAAAAACTGTTTTTT

size: -
V: TRBV11-3
D: TRBD1
J: TRBJ1-2
CDR3: CASSLVERGGQGMGYGYTF
DNA: TGTGCCAGCAGCTTAGTGGAGCGAGGGGGACAGGGAATGGGGTATGGCTACACCTTC

size: -
V: TRBV4-2
D: TRBD2
J: TRBJ2-7
CDR3: CASSQVMVPKLAGVPYEQYF
DNA: TGTGCCAGCAGCCAAGTAATGGTCCCGAAACTAGCGGGAGTGCCCTACGAGCAGTACTTC

size: once
V: TRBV3-1/TRBV3-2
D: -
J: TRBJ1-1
CDR3: CASSLQIGTPDTEAFF
DNA: TGTGCCAGCAGCCTTCAAATTGGGACTCCTGACACTGAAGCTTTCTTT

size: once
V: TRBV4-3
D: TRBD2
J: TRBJ2-1
CDR3: CASSQGASGGAYNEQFF
DNA: TGCGCCAGCAGCCAAGGAGCTAGCGGGGGGGCCTACAATGAGCAGTTCTTC

size: -
V: TRBV3-1/TRBV3-2
D: TRBD2
J: TRBJ2-1
CDR3: CASSPGALAGNEQFF
DNA: TGTGCCAGCAGCCCTGGGGCACTAGCGGGAAATGAGCAGTTCTTC

size: once
V: TRBV5-4
D: TRBD2
J: TRBJ2-5
CDR3: CASSTLAEQETQYF
DNA: TGTGCCAGCAGCACGCTAGCGGAGCAAGAGACCCAGTACTTC

size: -
V: TRBV11-1
D: -
J: TRBJ2-5
CDR3: CASSLGSDQETQYF
DNA: TGTGCCAGCAGCTTGGGGAGTGATCAAGAGACCCAGTACTTC

size: -
V: TRBV10-1
D: -
J: TRBJ1-1
CDR3: CASSDGGLEAFF
DNA: TGCGCCAGCAGTGACGGAGGACTAGAAGCTTTCTTT

size: -
V: TRBV7-9
D: -
J: TRBJ1-1
CDR3: CASSFLGVNTEAFF
DNA: TGTGCCAGCAGCTTTTTAGGGGTTAACACTGAAGCTTTCTTT

size: -
V: TRBV5-1
D: TRBD1
J: TRBJ2-3
CDR3: CASEPTGGSVDTQYF
DNA: TGCGCCAGTGAACCGACAGGGGGTTCGGTAGATACGCAGTATTTT

size: -
V: TRBV3-1/TRBV3-2
D: TRBD2
J: TRBJ2-3
CDR3: CASSQGKGGLAGDTQYF
DNA: TGTGCCAGCAGCCAAGGGAAGGGGGGGCTAGCGGGAGATACGCAGTATTTT

size: -
V: TRBV5-5
D: -
J: TRBJ2-3
CDR3: CASRLVRDTQYF
DNA: TGTGCCAGCAGACTGGTCAGGGATACGCAGTATTTT

size: few
V: TRBV5-4
D: -
J: TRBJ2-2
CDR3: CASSLATRDTGELFF
DNA: TGTGCCAGCAGCTTGGCAACTAGAGACACCGGGGAGCTGTTTTTT

size: -
V: TRBV27
D: -
J: TRBJ1-6
CDR3: CASSFASRVGSPLHF
DNA: TGTGCCAGCAGTTTTGCCTCCAGGGTGGGTTCACCCCTCCACTTT

size: -
V: TRBV5-1
D: TRBD1
J: TRBJ2-3
CDR3: CASSPWTGRTDTQYF
DNA: TGCGCCAGCAGCCCGTGGACAGGGCGCACAGATACGCAGTATTTT

size: -
V: TRBV6-2/TRBV6-3
D: TRBD1
J: TRBJ1-2
CDR3: CASSLRDSARTNYGYTF
DNA: TGTGCCAGCAGTCTCCGGGACAGCGCTCGGACTAACTATGGCTACACCTTC

size: few
V: TRBV4-1
D: TRBD2
J: TRBJ2-3
CDR3: CASSQESGSGVDTQYF
DNA: TGCGCCAGCAGCCAAGAGAGCGGGAGCGGGGTGGATACGCAGTATTTT

size: -
V: TRBV6-5
D: -
J: TRBJ2-2
CDR3: CASYRDWSAGELFF
DNA: TGTGCCAGCTATAGGGACTGGTCGGCCGGGGAGCTGTTTTTT

size: -
V: TRBV7-8
D: TRBD1
J: TRBJ1-1
CDR3: CASSARDRQNTEAFF
DNA: TGTGCCAGCAGCGCCCGGGACAGACAAAACACTGAAGCTTTCTTT

size: -
V: TRBV25-1
D: -
J: TRBJ1-4
CDR3: CASSEPGVFGEKLFF
DNA: TGTGCCAGCAGTGAACCCGGAGTATTTGGCGAAAAACTGTTTTTT

size: -
V: TRBV6-2/TRBV6-3
D: TRBD1
J: TRBJ1-5
CDR3: CASSRTGWDSNQPQHF
DNA: TGTGCCAGCAGTCGGACAGGGTGGGATAGCAATCAGCCCCAGCATTTT

size: -
V: TRBV28
D: TRBD2
J: TRBJ2-7
CDR3: CASRPPGLALDEQYF
DNA: TGTGCCAGCAGGCCCCCGGGACTAGCTCTAGACGAGCAGTACTTC

size: once
V: TRBV7-2
D: TRBD1
J: TRBJ2-7
CDR3: CASSPGTGLTLYEQYF
DNA: TGTGCCAGCAGCCCCGGGACAGGGCTTACCTTATACGAGCAGTACTTC

size: -
V: TRBV9
D: TRBD2
J: TRBJ2-1
CDR3: CASSVATVAGGDNEQFF
DNA: TGTGCCAGCAGCGTAGCTACAGTAGCGGGAGGGGACAATGAGCAGTTCTTC

size: -
V: TRBV6-6
D: TRBD2
J: TRBJ2-3
CDR3: CASSWGGSTDTQYF
DNA: TGTGCCAGCAGTTGGGGAGGGAGCACAGATACGCAGTATTTT

size: -
V: TRBV28
D: TRBD1
J: TRBJ1-2
CDR3: CASNSGGYGYTF
DNA: TGTGCCAGCAACTCAGGGGGCTATGGCTACACCTTC

size: -
V: TRBV7-9
D: -
J: TRBJ2-5
CDR3: CASSPRGNPVVVPKETQYF
DNA: TGTGCCAGCAGCCCCCGGGGGAATCCGGTAGTTGTCCCAAAAGAGACCCAGTACTTC

size: once
V: TRBV7-2
D: -
J: TRBJ1-5
CDR3: CASRPATGIDQPQHF
DNA: TGTGCCAGCAGACCCGCGACGGGAATTGATCAGCCCCAGCATTTT

size: few
V: TRBV28
D: -
J: TRBJ2-5
CDR3: CASSFFGRGIEETQYF
DNA: TGTGCCAGCAGTTTTTTCGGCAGGGGTATCGAGGAGACCCAGTACTTC

size: -
V: TRBV27
D: TRBD2
J: TRBJ2-2
CDR3: CASRASGRTTGELFF
DNA: TGTGCCAGCAGGGCCAGCGGGAGGACCACCGGGGAGCTGTTTTTT

size: -
V: TRBV30
D: TRBD1
J: TRBJ1-4
CDR3: CALEQGAGEKLFF
DNA: TGTGCCTTAGAACAGGGGGCTGGCGAAAAACTGTTTTTT

size: -
V: TRBV28
D: TRBD2
J: TRBJ2-5
CDR3: CASSLGAGGQQTQYF
DNA: TGTGCCAGCAGTTTAGGAGCGGGGGGGCAACAGACCCAGTACTTC